The 11 T cell receptor beta chains presented below share a single source sample, sequenced in a study of cytomegalovirus exposure and HLA in healthy donors. This PCR relied on a set of 60 Vbeta primers and 13 Jbeta primers. The repertoire was sequenced with immunoSEQ multiplex PCR; TCRdb's copy has only in-frame clones and lacks some. In the table there are approximately 150,000 clones, roughly 80% of which are singletons. Input material: PBMCs. These receptor sequences come from a woman aged 50 to 60 in good health and CMV-seronegative.

V usage is TRBV7-3 and J usage is TRBJ2-7, with D maybe TRBD2 (5 bases). Germline CDR1 is SGHTA and CDR2 is FQGTGA. The CDR3 contains 13 residues. Trimming cost V 2 bases and J 6 bases, with 11 bases left between them. CDR3 bases: TGTGCCAGCAGCTTAGACGGACTTCTCGAGCAGTACTTC. Its translation: CASSLDGLLEQYF.

The V and J genes are TRBV18 and TRBJ1-3; TRBD1 matches 9 bases. V shed 1 base and J 4 bases; nucleotides not matched to a gene: 2. The CDR3 is made up of 15 amino acids. Looked up from germline, CDR1 is KGHSH and CDR2 is LQKENI. The CDR3 sequence is CASSPLGQGGNTIYF. The DNA for the CDR3 is TGTGCCAGCTCACCACTGGGACAGGGAGGAAACACCATATATTTT.

The rearrangement joins TRBV9 to TRBJ2-1; tentative D call: TRBD2 (5 bases). Germline V gene lookup returns CDR1 SGDLS and CDR2 YYNGEE. The length of the CDR3 is 15 residues. V shed 0 bases and J shed 2 bases, with 9 bases lying between them. The CDR3 bases are TGTGCCAGCAGCGTAGCGAGGGAGACCTACAATGAGCAGTTCTTC. Its translation is CASSVARETYNEQFF.

The chain joins TRBV5-8 to TRBJ2-5; 10 positions match TRBD1. CDR1 SGHTS and CDR2 YDEGEE come from the germline V gene. The trim removed 2 bases at V and 1 base at J, leaving 11 bases unmatched. The CDR3 covers 18 residues. CDR3 in amino acids: CASSLLFGDRGSQETQYF. The CDR3 nucleotides are TGTGCCAGCAGCTTACTATTTGGGGACAGGGGTTCCCAAGAGACCCAGTACTTC.

This chain links TRBV30 with TRBJ2-7; a weak D match, TRBD1 (7 bases). V lost 2 bases and J 0 bases, leaving 17 bases between the germline ends. Germline V lookup: CDR1 GTSNPN, CDR2 SVGIG (reference sequence). The CDR3 totals 16 residues. The CDR3 nucleotides are TGTGCCTGGAGTTCGGGGGTGGGGGACAGCTCCTACGAGCAGTACTTC. Its translation: CAWSSGVGDSSYEQYF.

Worth noting for this clone: No conserved phenylalanine or tryptophan is present at the end of the CDR3, so a read error is the likely explanation. The DNA is left out, because the CDR3 cannot be placed on it with certainty; the CDR3 is given as TCRdb lists it. The chain couples TRBV6-1 to TRBJ1-6; no DNA check was done on the table's D call, TRBD1. The V gene's germline CDR1 is MNHNS and CDR2 SASEGT. The CDR3 extends over 11 residues, inclusive of both ends. CDR3 sequence reads: CASSEAGAGAV.

The rearrangement uses TRBV7-9 and TRBJ1-1, with TRBD1 identical over 9 bases. This CDR3 contains 13 residues. Trimming cost V 5 bases and J 11 bases; bases outside gene matches: 9. In germline, CDR1 is SEHNR, CDR2 FQNEAQ (reference sequence). The CDR3 nucleotides are TGTGCCAGCAGCCAAGAGGGACAGGGTGGGGCTTTCTTT. Its translation is CASSQEGQGGAFF.

V and J are TRBV5-1 and TRBJ1-1; tentatively, D is TRBD1 (5 bases). The CDR3 loop spans 15 amino acids. Germline V gives CDR1 SGHRS, CDR2 YFSETQ. Trimming removed 0 bases at V and 4 bases at J, with 13 bases between. The CDR3 protein is CASSLVGGSSTEAFF. Written as DNA, the CDR3 is TGCGCCAGCAGCTTGGTTGGGGGGTCGAGCACTGAAGCTTTCTTT. Full variable domain (missing parts from reference TRBV5-1 and TRBJ1-1): KAGVTQTPRYLIKTRGQQVTLSCSPISGHRSVSWYQQTPGQGLQFLFEYFSETQRNKGNFPGRFSGRQFSNSRSEMNVSTLELGDSALYLCASSLVGGSSTEAFFGQGTRLTVV.

The chain uses TRBV4-3 and TRBJ2-3; D may be TRBD2 (7 bases). Looked up from germline, CDR1 is LGHNA and CDR2 is YSLEER. The CDR3 runs 15 residues. The V gene lost 5 bases and the J gene lost 4 bases, with 16 bases spanning the gap. The DNA for the CDR3 is TGCGCCAGCAGCTCGAGGGGGGGCCAGGCAGATACGCAGTATTTT. Its translation: CASSSRGGQADTQYF.

The rearrangement joins TRBV28 to TRBJ2-7, with a possible D match to TRBD1 (5 bases). V lost 2 bases, J lost 2 bases, and 7 bases lay in between. The CDR3 is 13 amino acids. The V gene's germline CDR1 is MDHEN and CDR2 SYDVKM. CDR3 coding DNA: TGTGCCAGCAGTTTAAGGACACCCTACGAGCAGTACTTC. It translates to CASSLRTPYEQYF.

V gene TRBV19 combines with J gene TRBJ1-6, with TRBD1 matching 7 bases. Germline CDR1 is LNHDA and CDR2 is SQIVND (reference sequence). This CDR3 has 16 amino acids. V was pared by 5 bases and J by 6 bases, with 10 bases of the junction left unmatched. In DNA form, the CDR3 reads TGTGCCAGTAGTGGTAGTGGCGGGACAGTTAATTCACCCCTCCACTTT. Translated: CASSGSGGTVNSPLHF.